This TCR beta chain comes out of a study of T cell clusters in autoimmune cytopenias. Background on the study: A median age of roughly 64 years and mean of around 50 years characterized healthy donor controls.

Each sample's input was about 270 ng genomic DNA, 30,000 to 45,000 genome equivalents. One tube held mixed TRB-A and TRB-B primer pools for touch-down PCR. TCRdb reprocessed the multiplex PCR reads, with one entry per CDR3 protein and no DNA. This sample's table reports some 11,000 distinct CDR3 sequences. CDR1 is LNHDA, CDR2 SQIVND, per germline (reference sequence). The CDR3 spans 13 residues. Frequency places this clonotype as medium-sized. The same data also contributed to another study, on T cell repertoires in aging, cancer and after chemotherapy. That publication notes: Age-matched healthy donors had significantly more diverse, less clonal blood TCR repertoires than untreated cancer patients. Immunological memory after chemotherapy cannot be judged from the repertoire data.

Sequenced input: peripheral blood. This sequence was found in a human donor in good health. The rearrangement uses TRBV19 and TRBJ1-2; TCRdb outputs TRBD1, but without DNA this stays unchecked. This CDR3 reads CASSIGQVYGYTF.